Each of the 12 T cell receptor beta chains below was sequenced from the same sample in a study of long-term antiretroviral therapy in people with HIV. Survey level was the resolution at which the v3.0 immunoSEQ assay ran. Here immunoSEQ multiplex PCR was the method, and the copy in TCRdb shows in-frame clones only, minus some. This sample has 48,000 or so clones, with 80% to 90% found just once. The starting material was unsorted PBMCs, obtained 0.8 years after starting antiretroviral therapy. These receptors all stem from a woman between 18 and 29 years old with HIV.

CDR3 protein: CASSSDRGMNTEAFF. CDR3 bases: TGTGCCAGCAGTTCAGACAGGGGGATGAACACTGAAGCTTTCTTT. The chain joins TRBV27 to TRBJ1-1; TRBD1 agrees at 9 bases. The CDR3 is 15 residues long. The germline gives CDR1 MNHEY, CDR2 SMNVEV (reference sequence). V dropped 4 bases and J dropped 0; count of bases not matched to a gene: 3.

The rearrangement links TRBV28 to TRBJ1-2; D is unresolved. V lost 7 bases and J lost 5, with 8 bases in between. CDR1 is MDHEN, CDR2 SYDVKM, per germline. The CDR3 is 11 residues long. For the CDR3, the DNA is TGTGCCAGCATGGCAGATTATGGCTACACCTTC. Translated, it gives CASMADYGYTF.

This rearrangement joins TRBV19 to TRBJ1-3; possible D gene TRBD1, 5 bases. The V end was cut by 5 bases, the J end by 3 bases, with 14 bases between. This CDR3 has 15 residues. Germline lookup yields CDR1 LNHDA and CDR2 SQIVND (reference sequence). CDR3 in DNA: TGTGCCAGTAGTGTCCGACAGCGAAATGGAAACACCATATATTTT. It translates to CASSVRQRNGNTIYF.

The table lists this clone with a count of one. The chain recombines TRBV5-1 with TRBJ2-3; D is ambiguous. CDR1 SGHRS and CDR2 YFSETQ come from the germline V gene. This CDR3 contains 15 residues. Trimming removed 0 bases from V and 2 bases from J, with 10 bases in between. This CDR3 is CASSLAPPNTDTQYF. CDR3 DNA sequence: TGCGCCAGCAGCTTGGCTCCCCCGAACACAGATACGCAGTATTTT.

The CDR3 reads CASSLATGMSYNEQFF. CDR3 nucleotide sequence: TGTGCCAGCAGCTTAGCGACAGGGATGTCCTACAATGAGCAGTTCTTC. The chain recombines TRBV7-2 with TRBJ2-1; 7 nucleotides align to TRBD1. V trimming: 0 bases; J trimming: 1 base; junction bases outside the gene matches: 3. Germline assignment: CDR1 SGHTA and CDR2 FQGNSA. The CDR3 spans 16 residues. Combining the CDR3 with reference TRBV7-2 and TRBJ2-1 gives the whole variable domain GAGVSQSPSNKVTEKGKDVELRCDPISGHTALYWYRQSLGQGLEFLIYFQGNSAPDKSGLPSDRFSAERTGGSVSTLTIQRTQQEDSAVYLCASSLATGMSYNEQFFGPGTRLTVL.

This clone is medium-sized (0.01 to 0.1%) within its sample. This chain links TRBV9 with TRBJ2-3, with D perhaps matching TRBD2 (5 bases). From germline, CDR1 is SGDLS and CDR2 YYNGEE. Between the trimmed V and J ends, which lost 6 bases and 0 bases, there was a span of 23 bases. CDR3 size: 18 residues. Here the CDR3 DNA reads TGTGCCAGCAATATCCCATCTGGCGGGTCTACTAGCACAGATACGCAGTATTTT. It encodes CASNIPSGGSTSTDTQYF.

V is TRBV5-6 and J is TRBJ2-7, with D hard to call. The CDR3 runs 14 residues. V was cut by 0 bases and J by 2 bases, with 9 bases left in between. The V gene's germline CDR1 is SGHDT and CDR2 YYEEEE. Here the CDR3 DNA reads TGTGCCAGCAGCTTGGCTGGGAATACCTACGAGCAGTACTTC. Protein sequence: CASSLAGNTYEQYF.

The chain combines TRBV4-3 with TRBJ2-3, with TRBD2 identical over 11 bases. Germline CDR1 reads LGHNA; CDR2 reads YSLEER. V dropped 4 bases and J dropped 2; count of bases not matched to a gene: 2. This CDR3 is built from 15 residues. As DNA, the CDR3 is TGCGCCAGCAGCCTGGGACTAGCGGACACAGATACGCAGTATTTT. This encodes CASSLGLADTDTQYF.

CDR3 amino acids: CASSLLRHNEQFF. The CDR3 DNA is TGTGCCAGCAGCTTACTCCGCCACAATGAGCAGTTCTTC. The rearrangement uses TRBV11-3 and TRBJ2-1, with D uncertain. Germline V gene lookup returns CDR1 SGHNT and CDR2 YENEEA. Trimming pared 2 bases from V and 5 bases from J, leaving 7 bases between. CDR3 size: 13 residues. Combining the CDR3 with reference TRBV11-3 and TRBJ2-1 gives the whole variable domain EAGVVQSPRYKIIEKKQPVAFWCNPISGHNTLYWYLQNLGQGPELLIRYENEEAVDDSQLPKDRFSAERLKGVDSTLKIQPAELGDSAVYLCASSLLRHNEQFFGPGTRLTVL.

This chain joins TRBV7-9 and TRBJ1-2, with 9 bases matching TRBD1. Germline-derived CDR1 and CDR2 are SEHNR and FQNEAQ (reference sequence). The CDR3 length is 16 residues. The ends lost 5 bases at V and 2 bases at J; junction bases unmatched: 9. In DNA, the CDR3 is TGTGCCAGCAGCCCGCAGGGACAGGGATCAAACTATGGCTACACCTTC. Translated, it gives CASSPQGQGSNYGYTF.

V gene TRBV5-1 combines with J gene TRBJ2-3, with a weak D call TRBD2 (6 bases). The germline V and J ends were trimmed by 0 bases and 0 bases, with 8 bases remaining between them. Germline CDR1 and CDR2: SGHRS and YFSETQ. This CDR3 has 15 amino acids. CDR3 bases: TGCGCCAGCAGCTTGGGGCGGGGTAGCACAGATACGCAGTATTTT. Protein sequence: CASSLGRGSTDTQYF.

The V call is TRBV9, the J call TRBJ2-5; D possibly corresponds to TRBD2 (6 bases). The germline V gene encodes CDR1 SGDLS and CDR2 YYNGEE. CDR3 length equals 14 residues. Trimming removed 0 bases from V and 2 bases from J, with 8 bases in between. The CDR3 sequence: CASSVVGGQETQYF. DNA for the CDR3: TGTGCCAGCAGCGTAGTCGGGGGACAAGAGACCCAGTACTTC.